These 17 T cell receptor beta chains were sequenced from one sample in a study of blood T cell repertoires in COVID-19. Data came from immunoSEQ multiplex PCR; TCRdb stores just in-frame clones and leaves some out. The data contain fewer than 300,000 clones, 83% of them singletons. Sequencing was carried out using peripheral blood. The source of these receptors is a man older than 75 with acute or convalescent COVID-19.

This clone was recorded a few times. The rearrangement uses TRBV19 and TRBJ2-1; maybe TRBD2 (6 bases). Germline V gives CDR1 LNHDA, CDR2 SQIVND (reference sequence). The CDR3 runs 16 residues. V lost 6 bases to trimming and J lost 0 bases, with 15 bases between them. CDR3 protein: CASSTARGGSYNEQFF. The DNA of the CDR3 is TGTGCCAGTAGCACAGCGAGGGGAGGCTCCTACAATGAGCAGTTCTTC.

CDR3: CATSDSGLAGDEQFF. DNA for the CDR3: TGTGCCACCAGTGATTCTGGACTAGCGGGAGATGAGCAGTTCTTC. V and J are TRBV24-1 and TRBJ2-1; 13 nucleotides match TRBD2. The V gene's germline CDR1 is KGHDR and CDR2 SFDVKD. The CDR3 is 15 amino acids. Trimming took 2 bases from V and 8 from J; bases not matched to a gene: 2.

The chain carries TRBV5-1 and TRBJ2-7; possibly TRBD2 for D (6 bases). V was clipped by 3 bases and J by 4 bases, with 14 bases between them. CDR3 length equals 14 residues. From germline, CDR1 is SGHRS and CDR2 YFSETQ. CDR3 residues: CASSWGEKGYEQYF. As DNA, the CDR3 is TGCGCCAGCAGCTGGGGGGAAAAGGGTTACGAGCAGTACTTC.

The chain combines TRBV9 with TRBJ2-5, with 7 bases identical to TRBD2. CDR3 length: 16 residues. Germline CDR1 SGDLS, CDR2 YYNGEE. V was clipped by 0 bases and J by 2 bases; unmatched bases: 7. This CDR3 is CASSVGGSGVQETQYF. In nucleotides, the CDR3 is TGTGCCAGCAGCGTAGGGGGCAGCGGGGTGCAAGAGACCCAGTACTTC.

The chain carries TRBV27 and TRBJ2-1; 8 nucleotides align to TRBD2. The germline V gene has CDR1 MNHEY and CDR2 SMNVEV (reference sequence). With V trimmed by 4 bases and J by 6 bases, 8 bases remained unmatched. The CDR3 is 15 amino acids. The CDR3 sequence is CASSSSGLGGNEQFF. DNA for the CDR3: TGTGCCAGCAGTTCTAGCGGGTTAGGGGGCAATGAGCAGTTCTTC.

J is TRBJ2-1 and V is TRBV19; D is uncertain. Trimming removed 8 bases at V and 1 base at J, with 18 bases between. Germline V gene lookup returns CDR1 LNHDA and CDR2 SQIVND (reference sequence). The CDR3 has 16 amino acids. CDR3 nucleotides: TGTGCCAGTCACCGAACGACTGGCGCGTCCTACAATGAGCAGTTCTTC. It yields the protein CASHRTTGASYNEQFF. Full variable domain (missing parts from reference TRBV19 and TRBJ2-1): DGGITQSPKYLFRKEGQNVTLSCEQNLNHDAMYWYRQDPGQGLRLIYYSQIVNDFQKGDIAEGYSVSREKKESFPLTVTSAQKNPTAFYLCASHRTTGASYNEQFFGPGTRLTVL.

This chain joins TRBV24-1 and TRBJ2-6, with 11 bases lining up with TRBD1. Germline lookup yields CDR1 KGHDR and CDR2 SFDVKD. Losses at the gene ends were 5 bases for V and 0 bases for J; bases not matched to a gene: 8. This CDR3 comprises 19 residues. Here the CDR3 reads CATSAHTGTGGSGANVLTF. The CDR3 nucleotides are TGTGCCACCAGTGCCCACACCGGGACAGGGGGCTCTGGGGCCAACGTCCTGACTTTC.

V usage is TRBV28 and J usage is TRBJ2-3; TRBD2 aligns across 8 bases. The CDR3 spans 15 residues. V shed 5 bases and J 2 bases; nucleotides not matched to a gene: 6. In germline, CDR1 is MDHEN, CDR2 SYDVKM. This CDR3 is CASSPTGGHTDTQYF. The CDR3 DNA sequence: TGTGCCAGCAGTCCAACGGGAGGGCACACAGATACGCAGTATTTT.

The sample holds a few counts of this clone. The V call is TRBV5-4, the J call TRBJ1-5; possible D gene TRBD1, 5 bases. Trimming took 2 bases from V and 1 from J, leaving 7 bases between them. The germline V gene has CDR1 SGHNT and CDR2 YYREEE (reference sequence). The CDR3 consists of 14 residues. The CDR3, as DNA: TGTGCCAGCAGCTTCGGGGGAAGCAATCAGCCCCAGCATTTT. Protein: CASSFGGSNQPQHF.

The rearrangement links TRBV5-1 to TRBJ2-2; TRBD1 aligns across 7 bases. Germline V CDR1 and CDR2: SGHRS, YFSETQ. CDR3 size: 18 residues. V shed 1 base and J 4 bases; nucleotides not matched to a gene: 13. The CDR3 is CASSLILIRQGGTGELFF. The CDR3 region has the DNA TGCGCCAGCAGCTTGATTTTAATAAGACAGGGCGGCACCGGGGAGCTGTTTTTT. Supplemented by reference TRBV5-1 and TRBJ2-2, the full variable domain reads KAGVTQTPRYLIKTRGQQVTLSCSPISGHRSVSWYQQTPGQGLQFLFEYFSETQRNKGNFPGRFSGRQFSNSRSEMNVSTLELGDSALYLCASSLILIRQGGTGELFFGEGSRLTVL.

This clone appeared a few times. CDR3 nucleotide sequence: TGTGCCAGCAGCTTAGATCTCGAGTGGGCGTTAAACTATGGCTACACCTTC. Its protein is CASSLDLEWALNYGYTF. The chain carries TRBV11-2 and TRBJ1-2, with D unclear. V was clipped by 0 bases and J by 2 bases, with 16 bases between them. This CDR3 comprises 17 residues. Germline CDR1 SGHAT, CDR2 FQNNGV.

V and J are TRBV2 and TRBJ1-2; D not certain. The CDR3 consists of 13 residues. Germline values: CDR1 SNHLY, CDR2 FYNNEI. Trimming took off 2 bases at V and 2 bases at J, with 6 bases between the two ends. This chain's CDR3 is CASSESGNYGYTF. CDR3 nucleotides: TGTGCCAGCAGTGAAAGCGGAAACTATGGCTACACCTTC.

The CDR3 coding sequence is TGTGCCACCAGCGGATACAGCACAACTAATGAAAAACTGTTTTTT. Its translation: CATSGYSTTNEKLFF. The genes are TRBV15 and TRBJ1-4; no definite D call. This CDR3 spans 15 amino acids. Germline values: CDR1 LNHNV, CDR2 YYDKDF (reference sequence). V gave up 5 bases and J gave up 0 bases, with 10 bases separating them.

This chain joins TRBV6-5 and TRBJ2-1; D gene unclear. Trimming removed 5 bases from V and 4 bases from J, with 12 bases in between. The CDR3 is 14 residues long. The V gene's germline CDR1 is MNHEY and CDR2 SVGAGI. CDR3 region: CASSPFDIYNEQFF. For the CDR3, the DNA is TGTGCCAGCAGTCCCTTTGACATTTACAATGAGCAGTTCTTC.

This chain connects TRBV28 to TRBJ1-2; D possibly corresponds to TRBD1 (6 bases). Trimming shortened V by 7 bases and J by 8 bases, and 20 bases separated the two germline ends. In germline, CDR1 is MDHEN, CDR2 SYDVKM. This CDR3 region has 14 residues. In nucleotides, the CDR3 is TGTGCCAGCACCCTCCCTGGGGGGGCTAAGGGCTACACCTTC. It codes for CASTLPGGAKGYTF.

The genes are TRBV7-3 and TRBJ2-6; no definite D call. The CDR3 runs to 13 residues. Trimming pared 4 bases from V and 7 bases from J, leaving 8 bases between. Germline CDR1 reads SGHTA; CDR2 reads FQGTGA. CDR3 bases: TGTGCCAGCAGCTCGTCGGGTGCCAACGTCCTGACTTTC. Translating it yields CASSSSGANVLTF.

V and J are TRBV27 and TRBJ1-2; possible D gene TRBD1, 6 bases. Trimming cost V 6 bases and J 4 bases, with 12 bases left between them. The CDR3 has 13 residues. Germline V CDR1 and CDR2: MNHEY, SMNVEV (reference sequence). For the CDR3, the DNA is TGTGCCAGCAGAAACAGGGAAGGCTATGGCTACACCTTC. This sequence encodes CASRNREGYGYTF.